The subject of this entry is one T cell receptor (beta chain). The antigen it binds to is not known. Per-nucleotide qualities are absent, and no much larger clonotype sits a single base away. Genomic DNA, about 1.9-3.4 ug, was extracted from umbilical cord blood or frozen pancreas using the DNeasy Blood and Tissue Kit. The data belong to a study of fetal regulatory T cell absence and autoimmunity (TCRdb year 2017). Study-level background: Autoimmunity of the exocrine pancreas was seen in the IPEX patients even though clinical diabetes was absent.

Amplification and barcoding of TCRbeta CDR3 regions were carried out by two-step multiplex PCR on the immunoSEQ human TCRbeta survey platform. Sequencing of the libraries was done on Illumina instruments, and IgH was sequenced in parallel from the same samples. The authors' analysis ran thus. To remove PCR and sequencing errors, raw reads were filtered against IMGT V, D, J definitions and grouped with a nearest-neighbor algorithm. A clone was defined by an identical nucleotide sequence, and differential abundance between tissues was tested with a Fisher exact test for each clone at a pFDR threshold of p<0.01. Clones whose frequencies were too low for statistical inference were excluded by a minimum inclusion filter of 10 in either sample. The immunoSEQ Analyzer was used for pairwise clonal comparisons, and IMGT tools were used to assess gene family usage. This is the immuneACCESS table as TCRdb keeps it, with only in-frame sequences that have V and J called. A part of the clones is gone; compared with another copy, unresolved V genes explain less than half, and the rest is unexplained. V, J and clone size derive from that table, while D and trimming were established from the DNA sequence. The table for this sample lists approximately 46,000 clones; roughly 80% of them were counted only once. The ten most abundant clones make up approximately 0.45% of the sample.

Reading the germline V gene gives CDR1 MNHEY and CDR2 SVGAGI. From the cysteine through the phenylalanine, the CDR3 covers 12 amino acids. Just CDR3 DNA is preserved here, 36 bases in frame from base 1. V trim: 6 bases; J trim: 4 bases; unmatched bases: 1. Study-wide findings and limitations: The oligoclonal enrichment was interpreted as support for antigen-driven autoimmunity in the pancreas before birth in IPEX syndrome. TRB gene family usage was found to be broadly similar between cord blood and pancreas and to resemble published neonatal and adult repertoires. Significant oligoclonal enrichment of the TCR compartment was observed in pancreas versus cord blood, with some top clones enriched more than 90-fold.

The source of this sequence is a newborn boy with IPEX syndrome. The chain links TRBV6-5 with TRBJ2-7, with 9 middle bases fitting TRBD1. Sequencing was done on a sample of cord blood. The CDR3: CASRQGAYEQYF. The DNA sequence is given as TGTGCCAGCAGACAGGGGGCTTACGAGCAGTACTTC.